The 19 T cell receptor beta chains presented below share a single source sample, sequenced in a study of cytomegalovirus exposure and HLA in healthy donors. PCR primers comprised 60 Vbeta and 13 Jbeta primers. The data were produced by immunoSEQ multiplex PCR, yet TCRdb's version contains in-frame clones alone and is incomplete. Found here are under 200,000 clones, around 87% of them singletons; the top ten hold roughly 0.98%. Sequenced material: PBMCs. All receptors derive from a boy aged 2-15 years in good health and CMV-seronegative.

In its sample, this clone was seen a few times. The rearrangement joins TRBV18 to TRBJ2-2; D perhaps matches TRBD2 (5 bases). Germline lookup yields CDR1 KGHSH and CDR2 LQKENI. The CDR3 sequence is 14 residues long. Deletions cut 3 bases from V and 6 bases from J, with 11 bases between. The CDR3 DNA sequence: TGTGCCAGCTCACCGGAGGCTTTGGCCGGGGAGCTGTTTTTT. This encodes CASSPEALAGELFF.

The genes are TRBV7-8 and TRBJ1-2; 9 bases fit TRBD1. V trimming: 5 bases; J trimming: 12 bases; junction bases outside the gene matches: 16. In germline, CDR1 is SGHVS, CDR2 FQNEAQ. The CDR3 sequence is 15 residues long. DNA for the CDR3: TGTGCCAGCAGCCCCGGGTTAGGGACAGGGTCTTTCAACACCTTC. It translates to CASSPGLGTGSFNTF.

This chain joins TRBV6-1 and TRBJ1-1; possibly TRBD1 for D (5 bases). There are 13 residues in the CDR3. V lost 7 bases to trimming and J lost 4 bases, with 13 bases between them. Looked up from germline, CDR1 is MNHNS and CDR2 is SASEGT. The DNA for the CDR3 is TGTGCCAGCAAAGGACACCGGCCCACTGAAGCTTTCTTT. Encoded protein: CASKGHRPTEAFF.

The CDR3 is CASSLRLAGGSYNEQFF. In DNA form, the CDR3 reads TGTGCCAGCAGTTTAAGACTAGCGGGAGGCTCCTACAATGAGCAGTTCTTC. The chain links TRBV27 to TRBJ2-1; 13 bases agree with TRBD2. V trimming: 2 bases; J trimming: 0 bases; junction bases outside the gene matches: 1. This CDR3 has 17 amino acids. Per the germline V gene, CDR1 is MNHEY and CDR2 is SMNVEV (reference sequence).

V usage is TRBV15 and J usage is TRBJ2-2; maybe TRBD2 (6 bases). The CDR3 covers 16 residues. Germline V gene data show CDR1 as LNHNV and CDR2 as YYDKDF (reference sequence). With 3 bases removed from V and 2 bases from J, the gap between germline ends came to 13 bases. As DNA, the CDR3 is TGTGCCACCAGCAGGGGGGGTTGGCGAAACACCGGGGAGCTGTTTTTT. Translation: CATSRGGWRNTGELFF.

This clone came up a few times. J is TRBJ1-1 and V is TRBV29-1; D gene ambiguous. This CDR3 contains 13 residues. CDR1 is SQVTM and CDR2 is ANQGSEA in the germline V gene. V shed 6 bases and J shed 0 bases, with 11 bases lying between them. The CDR3 nucleotides read TGCAGCGTAGTGAGGAAGATGAACACTGAAGCTTTCTTT. This codes for CSVVRKMNTEAFF.

The chain has TRBV7-9 and TRBJ2-1; TRBD2 agrees at 7 bases. V dropped 5 bases and J dropped 5; count of bases not matched to a gene: 12. Germline assignment: CDR1 SEHNR and CDR2 FQNEAQ (reference sequence). This CDR3 has 16 residues. DNA of the CDR3: TGTGCCAGCAGCCCGTTGAGCGGGACTAAAAACAATGAGCAGTTCTTC. It codes for CASSPLSGTKNNEQFF.

The chain employs TRBV6-6 and TRBJ2-7, with 7 bases aligning to TRBD2. This CDR3 spans 16 amino acids. CDR1 MNHNY and CDR2 SVGAGI come from the germline V gene (reference sequence). With V trimmed by 7 bases and J by 4 bases, 16 bases remained unmatched. The CDR3 sequence is CASNHVGLAEDYEQYF. The CDR3 nucleotides are TGTGCCAGCAACCACGTCGGGCTAGCGGAAGATTACGAGCAGTACTTC.

Only one count was recorded for this clone. J is TRBJ1-4 and V is TRBV25-1; possible D gene TRBD1, 5 bases. V was cut by 6 bases and J by 6 bases, with 20 bases left in between. The CDR3 length is 16 residues. Germline-derived CDR1 and CDR2 are MGHDK and SYGVNS. As DNA, the CDR3 is TGTGCCAGCAGCTCATGGCGGGGACGGAGATATGAAAAACTGTTTTTT. Translating gives CASSSWRGRRYEKLFF.

The chain has TRBV11-3 and TRBJ2-7; no firm D call. The CDR3 runs to 15 residues. Germline values: CDR1 SGHNT, CDR2 YENEEA. The V and J ends lost 5 bases and 6 bases respectively, with 20 bases between them. In nucleotides, the CDR3 is TGTGCCAGCAGCCCCAGCCCGACACGAGCTGGCGAGCAGTACTTC. Protein product: CASSPSPTRAGEQYF.

This sequence joins TRBV30 and TRBJ1-2, with 7 bases fitting TRBD1. The ends lost 5 bases at V and 3 bases at J; junction bases unmatched: 12. This CDR3 comprises 15 residues. The germline gives CDR1 GTSNPN, CDR2 SVGIG (reference sequence). The CDR3 bases are TGTGCCTGGTTAAAAGAGGACAGGCATTACTATGGCTACACCTTC. This sequence encodes CAWLKEDRHYYGYTF.

The J gene is TRBJ2-7, the V gene TRBV6-4; 13 nucleotides agree with TRBD2. V gave up 2 bases and J gave up 3 bases; unmatched junction bases: 4. The CDR3 is 16 amino acids. Germline assignment: CDR1 MRHNA and CDR2 SNTAGT. In nucleotides, the CDR3 is TGTGCCAGCAGTGACCCCCGACTAGCGGGAGGCTACGAGCAGTACTTC. Its translation: CASSDPRLAGGYEQYF.

This chain links TRBV9 with TRBJ1-4, with D possibly TRBD1 on 5 matching bases. The CDR3 spans 14 residues. CDR1 and CDR2 from the germline V gene are SGDLS and YYNGEE. The V gene lost 3 bases and the J gene lost 2 bases, with 8 bases spanning the gap. CDR3 protein: CASSGGGTNEKLFF. Here the CDR3 DNA reads TGTGCCAGCAGCGGGGGGGGGACTAATGAAAAACTGTTTTTT.

This chain joins TRBV6-5 and TRBJ2-7; D not resolved. The CDR3 totals 13 residues. Deletions cut 6 bases from V and 6 bases from J, with 15 bases between. Germline CDR1 reads MNHEY; CDR2 reads SVGAGI. For the CDR3, the DNA is TGTGCCAGCAGGCGGAGCCTTACGGGCGAGCAGTACTTC. As protein: CASRRSLTGEQYF.

The rearrangement links TRBV18 to TRBJ2-3; 8 bases agree with TRBD2. Per the germline V gene, CDR1 is KGHSH and CDR2 is LQKENI. V lost 2 bases, J lost 8 bases, and 9 bases stayed unmatched. The CDR3 length is 15 residues. CDR3 DNA: TGTGCCAGCTCACCAGGCCCAGCGGGGGAGGCTACGCAGTATTTT. It specifies CASSPGPAGEATQYF. Combining the CDR3 with reference TRBV18 and TRBJ2-3 gives the whole variable domain NAGVMQNPRHLVRRRGQEARLRCSPMKGHSHVYWYRQLPEEGLKFMVYLQKENIIDESGMPKERFSAEFPKEGPSILRIQQVVRGDSAAYFCASSPGPAGEATQYFGPGTRLTVL.

The chain uses TRBV27 and TRBJ2-1; 7 bases are shared with TRBD2. Germline-derived CDR1 and CDR2 are MNHEY and SMNVEV (reference sequence). Losses at the gene ends were 8 bases for V and 0 bases for J; bases not matched to a gene: 4. The CDR3 length is 14 residues. CDR3 protein: CASRGESSYNEQFF. CDR3 nucleotides: TGTGCCAGCCGGGGGGAGAGCTCCTACAATGAGCAGTTCTTC.

The rearrangement links TRBV7-2 to TRBJ1-3; D is undetermined. V lost 6 bases and J 1 base, leaving 7 bases between the germline ends. Germline CDR1 reads SGHTA; CDR2 reads FQGNSA. The CDR3 runs 13 residues. The CDR3 DNA is TGTGCCAGCAGGGGAGATTCTGGAAACACCATATATTTT. Residues: CASRGDSGNTIYF. Full variable domain (rest looked up from reference TRBV7-2 and TRBJ1-3): GAGVSQSPSNKVTEKGKDVELRCDPISGHTALYWYRQSLGQGLEFLIYFQGNSAPDKSGLPSDRFSAERTGGSVSTLTIQRTQQEDSAVYLCASRGDSGNTIYFGEGSWLTVV.

The chain's CDR3 is CASSPGRGVAYGYTF. In DNA, the CDR3 is TGTGCCAGCAGCCCCGGCCGGGGGGTTGCCTATGGCTACACCTTC. This chain uses TRBV9 with TRBJ1-2, with D tentatively TRBD1 (5 bases). Germline V gene sequence: CDR1 SGDLS, CDR2 YYNGEE. V was shortened by 4 bases and J by 4 bases, with 17 bases between the two germline ends. The CDR3 consists of 15 residues.

This chain uses TRBV30 with TRBJ1-6; 7 bases are a match to TRBD1. Germline values: CDR1 GTSNPN, CDR2 SVGIG (reference sequence). This CDR3 spans 16 amino acids. V lost 0 bases and J lost 7; bases outside the gene matches: 9. In DNA, the CDR3 is TGTGCCTGGAGTGTACAACCGAGACAGGGAAATTCACCCCTCCACTTT. Residues: CAWSVQPRQGNSPLHF. The entire variable domain, with the rest obtained from reference TRBV30 and TRBJ1-6, is as follows: SQTIHQWPATLVQPVGSPLSLECTVEGTSNPNLYWYRQAAGRGLQLLFYSVGIGQISSEVPQNLSASRPQDRQFILSSKKLLLSDSGFYLCAWSVQPRQGNSPLHFGNGTRLTVT.